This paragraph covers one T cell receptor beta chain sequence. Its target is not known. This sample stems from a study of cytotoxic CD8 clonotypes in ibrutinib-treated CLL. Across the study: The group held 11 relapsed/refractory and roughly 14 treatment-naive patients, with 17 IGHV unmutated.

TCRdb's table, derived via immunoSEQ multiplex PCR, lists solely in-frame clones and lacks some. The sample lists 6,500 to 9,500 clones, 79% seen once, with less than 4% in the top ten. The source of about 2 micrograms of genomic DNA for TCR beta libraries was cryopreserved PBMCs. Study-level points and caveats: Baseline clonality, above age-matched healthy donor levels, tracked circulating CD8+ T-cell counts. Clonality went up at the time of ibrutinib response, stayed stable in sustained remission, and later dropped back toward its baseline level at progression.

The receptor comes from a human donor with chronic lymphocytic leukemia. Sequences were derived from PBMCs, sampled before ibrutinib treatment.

The CDR3 region is CASRGGGSYEQYF. The CDR3 bases are TGTGCCAGTCGCGGGGGGGGCTCCTACGAGCAGTACTTC. This rearrangement joins TRBV19 to TRBJ2-7, with TRBD2 identical over 9 bases. With 8 bases clipped from V and 0 bases from J, the junction kept 2 bases outside the gene matches. CDR1 and CDR2 (germline): LNHDA, SQIVND (reference sequence). The CDR3 sequence is 13 residues long.